Listed below are T cell receptor beta chains from one sample, sequenced in a study of siplizumab effects on memory and regulatory T cells. TCRdb keeps only in-frame clones here, not all; method: immunoSEQ multiplex PCR. The sample yields around 100,000 clones, 91% seen once. The material sequenced was CD4+ T cells sorted from blood. The receptors shown here come from a human donor in good health. CDR3s include the opening cysteine and the closing phenylalanine or tryptophan. Each record gives: CDR3 length, V gene, D gene, J gene, clone size, CDR3 protein, CDR3 DNA. The D gene is left open where the match is weak. Expanded clones get a size class; other rows say once, few or many, or leave the size out.

14	TRBV11-1	TRBD2	TRBJ2-1	NA	CASKRESGVNEQFF	TGTGCCAGCAAGCGAGAGAGCGGGGTCAATGAGCAGTTCTTC
13	TRBV7-2	NA	TRBJ1-6	NA	CASTKESNSPLHF	TGTGCCAGCACTAAGGAGAGCAATTCACCCCTCCACTTT
15	TRBV9	NA	TRBJ1-3	NA	CASSVGGLSGNTIYF	TGTGCCAGCAGCGTCGGGGGGCTGTCTGGAAACACCATATATTTT
13	TRBV10-1	TRBD1	TRBJ1-1	NA	CASSYAGGTEAFF	TGCGCCAGCAGCTATGCAGGGGGCACTGAAGCTTTCTTT
15	TRBV7-2	TRBD1	TRBJ2-4	once	CASSLWDRDVVIQYF	TGTGCCAGCAGCTTATGGGACAGGGATGTTGTCATTCAGTACTTC
14	TRBV23-1	NA	TRBJ2-3	NA	CASSESFVPDTQYF	TGCGCCAGCAGTGAATCATTTGTCCCAGATACGCAGTATTTT
15	TRBV27	NA	TRBJ2-4	NA	CASSLVGVAKNIQYF	TGTGCCAGCAGTTTAGTGGGGGTAGCCAAAAACATTCAGTACTTC
15	TRBV7-2	TRBD2	TRBJ2-7	NA	CASSFLAASSYEQYF	TGTGCCAGCAGCTTTCTAGCGGCAAGCTCCTACGAGCAGTACTTC
17	TRBV23-1	NA	TRBJ2-1	NA	CASHPPQPVSCGDEQFF	TGCGCCAGCCATCCCCCCCAACCAGTCTCCTGTGGCGATGAGCAGTTCTTC
14	TRBV9	TRBD1	TRBJ1-6	NA	CASSATGDNSPLHF	TGTGCCAGCAGCGCAACAGGGGACAATTCACCCCTCCACTTT
15	TRBV14	NA	TRBJ1-2	NA	CASSQDLGANYGYTF	TGTGCCAGCAGCCAAGATCTAGGAGCTAACTATGGCTACACCTTC
12	TRBV28	NA	TRBJ2-7	NA	CASSLRMGEQYF	TGTGCCAGCAGTTTAAGGATGGGGGAGCAGTACTTC
14	TRBV11-2	TRBD1	TRBJ2-3	NA	CASSFLQTGDTQYF	TGTGCCAGCAGCTTCCTCCAGACAGGGGATACGCAGTATTTT
14	TRBV5-6	NA	TRBJ1-5	NA	CASSELGQHQPQHF	TGTGCCAGCAGTGAACTTGGGCAGCATCAGCCCCAGCATTTT
13	TRBV30	NA	TRBJ1-1	NA	CAWSLWGYTEAFF	TGTGCCTGGAGTTTATGGGGGTACACTGAAGCTTTCTTT
13	TRBV27	NA	TRBJ1-1	NA	CASSFVPNTEAFF	TGTGCCAGCAGTTTTGTTCCAAACACTGAAGCTTTCTTT
15	TRBV6-6	TRBD2	TRBJ2-7	NA	CASSYELAGGKEQYF	TGTGCCAGCAGTTACGAACTAGCGGGGGGTAAGGAGCAGTACTTC
13	TRBV29-1	NA	TRBJ2-5	NA	CSVDRDDQETQYF	TGCAGCGTTGATAGGGACGACCAAGAGACCCAGTACTTC
14	TRBV7-2	NA	TRBJ2-7	once	CASSLVYSNYEQYF	TGTGCCAGCAGCTTAGTTTACAGCAACTACGAGCAGTACTTC
14	TRBV27	NA	TRBJ2-3	NA	CASNPGRRTDTQYF	TGTGCCAGCAACCCAGGGAGGCGTACAGATACGCAGTATTTT
13	TRBV19	NA	TRBJ1-3	once	CASRPLSGNTIYF	TGTGCCAGTAGACCCCTATCCGGGAACACCATATATTTT
13	TRBV28	TRBD1	TRBJ1-2	once	CASTAGQGVGYTF	TGTGCCAGCACGGCGGGACAGGGAGTTGGCTACACCTTC
14	TRBV6-1	TRBD1	TRBJ1-3	NA	CASSESGGGNTIYF	TGTGCCAGCAGTGAGTCAGGGGGCGGAAACACCATATATTTT
14	TRBV5-1	TRBD2	TRBJ2-5	NA	CASSHPSSGETQYF	TGCGCCAGCAGTCATCCGTCTAGCGGGGAGACCCAGTACTTC
18	TRBV5-1	TRBD1	TRBJ2-6	few	CASSLFRDRISGANVLTF	TGCGCCAGCAGCTTGTTCCGGGACAGGATTTCTGGGGCCAACGTCCTGACTTTC
17	TRBV28	TRBD1	TRBJ2-6	once	CAGGSRDRAIGANVLTF	TGTGCCGGGGGATCACGGGACAGGGCGATAGGGGCCAACGTCCTGACTTTC
14	TRBV6-1	NA	TRBJ2-7	NA	CASSRDTETYEQYF	TGTGCCAGCAGTCGGGACACGGAAACCTACGAGCAGTACTTC